The entry below describes one T cell receptor beta chain. Data came from immunoSEQ multiplex PCR; TCRdb stores just in-frame clones and leaves some out. Of about 36,000 clones listed, 75% to 90% were seen once; the top ten hold under 12%. Time point described: peripheral blood 6 weeks after treatment start. The data were taken from a study of PD-L1 blockade in urothelial cancer. Turning to the study itself: Before enrollment, 0 to 3 chemotherapy regimens had been given to patients. Blood-derived samples held a median roughly 150,000 T cells.

Per the germline V gene, CDR1 is DFQATT and CDR2 is SNEGSKA (reference sequence). This CDR3 is 11 amino acids long. Trimming left V 5 bases short and J 7 bases short, with 12 bases between. The sample was PBMCs, taken around atezolizumab (anti-PD-L1) treatment. The sequence came from a man in his forties with urothelial cancer. V is TRBV20-1 and J is TRBJ2-7; D not resolved. The chain's CDR3 is CSAATGLEQYF. CDR3 bases: TGCAGTGCTGCAACGGGTCTAGAGCAGTACTTC.